The clone carrying this T cell receptor beta chain was found a few times. Antigen specificity is unknown. This CDR3 contains 14 residues. Trimming took 1 base from V and 3 from J, leaving 9 bases between them. The sample belongs to a study of T cell repertoires in cytomegalovirus infection. Study-wide context: CMV infection plus the matching HLA type was flagged by public TCR beta signatures. Study findings and constraints: Dominating the ex vivo response were TCR beta clonotypes that were CMV-specific and HLA-C-restricted. Identification of carriers of CMV plus the relevant HLA was achieved through cumulative public TCR beta family frequency.

In TCRdb, the reads were re-called with MiXCR into one record per CDR3 protein. The data hold around 900,000 distinct CDR3 sequences, with roughly 31% observed a single time. This chain connects TRBV12-3 or TRBV12-4 to TRBJ1-2; D is undetermined. This material consisted of cultured CD8+ T cells from PBMCs, taken from culture after CMV antigen stimulation. The receptor was derived from a human donor in good health (CMV status not recorded). Some clones in this sample may be carry-over from other donors' samples. The chain's CDR3 is CASSLGASYYGYTF. The CDR3 DNA follows: TGTGCCAGCAGTTTAGGAGCCAGTTACTATGGCTACACCTTC.